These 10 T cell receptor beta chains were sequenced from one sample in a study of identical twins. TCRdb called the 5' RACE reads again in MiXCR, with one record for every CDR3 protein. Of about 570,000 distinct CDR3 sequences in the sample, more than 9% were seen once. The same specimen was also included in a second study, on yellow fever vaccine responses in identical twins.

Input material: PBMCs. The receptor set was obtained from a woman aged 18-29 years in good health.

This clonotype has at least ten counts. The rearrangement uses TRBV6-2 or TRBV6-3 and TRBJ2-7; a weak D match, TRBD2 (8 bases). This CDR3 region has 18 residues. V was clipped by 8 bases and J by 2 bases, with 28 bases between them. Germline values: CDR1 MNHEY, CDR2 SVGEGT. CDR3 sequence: CASALQGTSSGATYEQYF. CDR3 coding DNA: TGTGCCAGCGCATTACAGGGGACGAGTAGCGGGGCTACCTACGAGCAGTACTTC.

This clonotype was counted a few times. The CDR3 region is CASSIGGAYEQYF. In DNA, the CDR3 is TGTGCCAGTAGTATTGGGGGAGCCTACGAGCAGTACTTC. The chain joins TRBV19 to TRBJ2-7, with D possibly being TRBD1 or TRBD2 (5 bases each). Trimming stripped 3 bases from V and 2 bases from J, with 8 bases between. The CDR3 length is 13 residues. Germline V CDR1 and CDR2: LNHDA, SQIVND (reference sequence).

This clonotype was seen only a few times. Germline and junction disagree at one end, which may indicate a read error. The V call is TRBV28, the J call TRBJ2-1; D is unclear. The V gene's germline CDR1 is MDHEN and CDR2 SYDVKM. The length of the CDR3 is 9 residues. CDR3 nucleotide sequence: TGTGCCAGCAGTCCCCCGGTTCACTTC. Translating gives CASSPPVHF.

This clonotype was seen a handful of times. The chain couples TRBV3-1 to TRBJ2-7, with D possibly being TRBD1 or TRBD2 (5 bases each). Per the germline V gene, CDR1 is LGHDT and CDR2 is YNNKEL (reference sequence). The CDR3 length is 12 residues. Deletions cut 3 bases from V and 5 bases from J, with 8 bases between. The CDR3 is CASSQGVHEQYF. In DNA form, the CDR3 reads TGTGCCAGCAGCCAGGGGGTCCACGAGCAGTACTTC.

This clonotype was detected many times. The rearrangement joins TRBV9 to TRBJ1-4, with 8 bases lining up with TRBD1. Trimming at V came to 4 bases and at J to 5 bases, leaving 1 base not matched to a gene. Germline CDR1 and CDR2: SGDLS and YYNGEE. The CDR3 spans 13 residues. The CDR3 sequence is CASSRTGNEKLFF. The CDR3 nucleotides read TGTGCCAGCAGCCGGACAGGGAATGAAAAACTGTTTTTT. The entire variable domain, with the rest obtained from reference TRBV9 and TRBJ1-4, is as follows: DSGVTQTPKHLITATGQRVTLRCSPRSGDLSVYWYQQSLDQGLQFLIQYYNGEERAKGNILERFSAQQFPDLHSELNLSSLELGDSALYFCASSRTGNEKLFFGSGTQLSVL.

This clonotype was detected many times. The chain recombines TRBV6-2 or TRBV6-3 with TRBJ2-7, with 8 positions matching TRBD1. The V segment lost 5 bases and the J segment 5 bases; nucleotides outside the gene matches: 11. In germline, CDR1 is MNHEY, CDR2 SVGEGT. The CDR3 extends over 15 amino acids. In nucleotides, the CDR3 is TGTGCCAGCAGTGACCGGACAGGGATCACCCACGAGCAGTACTTC. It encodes CASSDRTGITHEQYF.

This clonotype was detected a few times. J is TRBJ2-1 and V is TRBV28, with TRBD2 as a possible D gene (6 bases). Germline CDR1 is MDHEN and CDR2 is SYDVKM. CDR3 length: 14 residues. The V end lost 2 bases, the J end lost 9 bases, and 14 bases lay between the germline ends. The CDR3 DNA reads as TGTGCCAGCAGTTTACGACTAGAGGAAGGTGAGCAGTTCTTC. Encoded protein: CASSLRLEEGEQFF.

Here the CDR3 reads CASSWAASGYTDTQYF. In nucleotides, the CDR3 is TGTGCCAGCAGCTGGGCAGCTAGCGGTTACACAGATACGCAGTATTTT. The chain links TRBV12-3 or TRBV12-4 to TRBJ2-3, with 7 bases that match TRBD2. The J segment lost 2 bases and the V segment lost 6 bases, leaving 11 bases of the junction unmatched. The CDR3 has 16 residues.

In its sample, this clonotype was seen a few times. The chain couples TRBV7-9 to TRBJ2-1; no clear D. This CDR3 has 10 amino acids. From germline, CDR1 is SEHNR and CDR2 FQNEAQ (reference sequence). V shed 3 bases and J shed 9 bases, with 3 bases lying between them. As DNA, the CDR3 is TGTGCCAGCAGCTTGTTTGAGCAGTTCTTC. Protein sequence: CASSLFEQFF.

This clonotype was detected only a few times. CDR3 sequence: CASSLGLAGGLGTDTQYF. CDR3 coding DNA: TGTGCCAGCAGCTTAGGACTAGCGGGAGGTCTCGGCACAGATACGCAGTATTTT. The rearrangement links TRBV11-2 to TRBJ2-3; 13 nucleotides agree with TRBD2. The ends lost 1 base at V and 1 base at J; junction bases unmatched: 5. The CDR3 is 18 amino acids. The germline V gene encodes CDR1 SGHAT and CDR2 FQNNGV.